A single sample gave rise to the 4 T cell receptor beta chains below, sequenced in a study of vaccination and CD4 T cells after COVID-19. An Oncomine TCR Beta short-read assay was used to sequence the DNA from cultured CD4+ T cells. One entry per CDR3 protein, called by TCRdb with MiXCR from the PCR reads. Among some 13,000 distinct CDR3 sequences listed, roughly 56% were seen once. No antigen is known for these receptors. Noted treatment: roughly 11-day PBMC culture with coronavirus spike peptide pools or control peptides (ViraFEST assay). The specimen was CD4+ T cells from blood, cultured in vitro. All receptors derive from a human donor who had recovered from COVID-19.

The chain has TRBV2 and TRBJ1-5; D is ambiguous. Germline CDR1 reads SNHLY; CDR2 reads FYNNEI. V lost 7 bases, J lost 1 base, and 8 bases lay in between. CDR3 size: 13 residues. In nucleotides, the CDR3 is TGTGCCAGCAATGGAGAGAGCAATCAGCCCCAGCATTTT. Its protein product is CASNGESNQPQHF.

The chain employs TRBV4-2 and TRBJ2-3; D call uncertain. V shed 4 bases and J shed 0 bases, with 17 bases lying between them. CDR3 length: 17 residues. Germline V gene data show CDR1 as LGHNA and CDR2 as YNFKEQ. Here the CDR3 reads CASSLSGGDSSTDTQYF. The CDR3 bases are TGTGCCAGCAGCCTTTCTGGTGGGGATTCTAGCACAGATACGCAGTATTTT.

The chain joins TRBV24-1 to TRBJ2-1, with 12 bases matching TRBD2. Germline V gives CDR1 KGHDR, CDR2 SFDVKD. Trimming took 4 bases from V and 6 from J; bases not matched to a gene: 3. The length of the CDR3 is 15 residues. CDR3 protein: CATSDGLAGSNEQFF. The CDR3 coding sequence is TGTGCCACCAGTGACGGACTAGCGGGAAGCAATGAGCAGTTCTTC.

The CDR3 sequence is CASSLTQAQGYTF. The CDR3 region has the DNA TGTGCCAGCAGCTTGACTCAAGCACAAGGCTACACCTTC. V is TRBV7-9 and J is TRBJ1-2; no clear D. Germline CDR1 SEHNR, CDR2 FQNEAQ (reference sequence). Trimming cost V 3 bases and J 8 bases, with 13 bases left between them. CDR3 length: 13 residues.